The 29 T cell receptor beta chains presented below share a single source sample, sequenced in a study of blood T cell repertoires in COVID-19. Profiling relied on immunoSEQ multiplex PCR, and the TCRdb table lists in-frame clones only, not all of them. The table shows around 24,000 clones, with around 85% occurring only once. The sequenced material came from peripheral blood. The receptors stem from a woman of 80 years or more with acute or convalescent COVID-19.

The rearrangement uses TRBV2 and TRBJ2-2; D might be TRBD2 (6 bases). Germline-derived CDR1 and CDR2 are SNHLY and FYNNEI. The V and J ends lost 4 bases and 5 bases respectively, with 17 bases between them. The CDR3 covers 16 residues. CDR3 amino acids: CASSVQGPAGTGELFF. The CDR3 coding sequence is TGTGCCAGCAGTGTCCAAGGACCGGCGGGGACCGGGGAGCTGTTTTTT. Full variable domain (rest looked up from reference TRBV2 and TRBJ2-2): EPEVTQTPSHQVTQMGQEVILRCVPISNHLYFYWYRQILGQKVEFLVSFYNNEISEKSEIFDDQFSVERPDGSNFTLKIRSTKLEDSAMYFCASSVQGPAGTGELFFGEGSRLTVL.

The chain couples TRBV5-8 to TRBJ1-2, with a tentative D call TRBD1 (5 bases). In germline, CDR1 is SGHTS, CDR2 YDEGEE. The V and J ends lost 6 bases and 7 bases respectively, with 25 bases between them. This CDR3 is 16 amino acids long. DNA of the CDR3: TGTGCCAGCACCGGAAATAGGGCCGACGGGAGGGGTGGCTACACCTTC. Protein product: CASTGNRADGRGGYTF.

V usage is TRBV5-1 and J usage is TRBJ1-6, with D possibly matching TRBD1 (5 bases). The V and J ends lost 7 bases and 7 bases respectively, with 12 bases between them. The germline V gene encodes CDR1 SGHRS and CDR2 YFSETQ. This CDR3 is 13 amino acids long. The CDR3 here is CASGGEGNSPLHF. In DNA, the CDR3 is TGCGCCAGCGGAGGGGAAGGGAATTCACCCCTCCACTTT.

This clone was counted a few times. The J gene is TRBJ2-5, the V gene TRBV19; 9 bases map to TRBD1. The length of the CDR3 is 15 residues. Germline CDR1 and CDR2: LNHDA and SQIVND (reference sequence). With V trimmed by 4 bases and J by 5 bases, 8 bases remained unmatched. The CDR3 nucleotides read TGTGCCAGTAGTACGGGGACAGGGCCATTGGAGACCCAGTACTTC. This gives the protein CASSTGTGPLETQYF.

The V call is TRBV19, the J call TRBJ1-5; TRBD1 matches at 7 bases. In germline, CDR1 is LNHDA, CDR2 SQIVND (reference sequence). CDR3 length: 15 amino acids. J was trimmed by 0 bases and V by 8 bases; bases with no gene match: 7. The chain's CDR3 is CASSGQVNSNQPQHF. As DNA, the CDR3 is TGTGCCAGTTCAGGACAGGTTAATAGCAATCAGCCCCAGCATTTT.

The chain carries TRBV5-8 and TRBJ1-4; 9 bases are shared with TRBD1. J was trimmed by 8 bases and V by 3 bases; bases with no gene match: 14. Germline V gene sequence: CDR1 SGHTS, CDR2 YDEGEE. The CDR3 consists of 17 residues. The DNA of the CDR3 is TGTGCCAGCAGCTGGACAGGGGCGAATGGGCTGAGCGAAAAACTGTTTTTT. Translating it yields CASSWTGANGLSEKLFF. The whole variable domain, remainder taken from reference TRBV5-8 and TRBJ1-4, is EAGVTQSPTHLIKTRGQQATLRCSPISGHTSVYWYQQALGLGLQFLLWYDEGEERNRGNFPPRFSGRQFPNYSSELNVNALELEDSALYLCASSWTGANGLSEKLFFGSGTQLSVL.

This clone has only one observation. Here the CDR3 DNA reads TGTGCCTCAAATTTAGCGGGAACGAACACCGGGGAGCTGTTTTTT. This encodes CASNLAGTNTGELFF. The V gene is TRBV11-3, the J gene TRBJ2-2; the match to TRBD2 covers 8 bases. Germline trimming cut 11 bases from V and 0 bases from J; bases unmatched to any gene: 8. The CDR3 has 15 residues. The germline V gene encodes CDR1 SGHNT and CDR2 YENEEA.

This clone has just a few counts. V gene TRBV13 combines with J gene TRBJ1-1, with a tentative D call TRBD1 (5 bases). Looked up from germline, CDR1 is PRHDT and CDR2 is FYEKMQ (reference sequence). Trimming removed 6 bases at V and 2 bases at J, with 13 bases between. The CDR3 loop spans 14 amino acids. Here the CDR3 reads CASRRITGNTEAFF. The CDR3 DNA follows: TGTGCCAGCAGACGAATCACAGGTAACACTGAAGCTTTCTTT.

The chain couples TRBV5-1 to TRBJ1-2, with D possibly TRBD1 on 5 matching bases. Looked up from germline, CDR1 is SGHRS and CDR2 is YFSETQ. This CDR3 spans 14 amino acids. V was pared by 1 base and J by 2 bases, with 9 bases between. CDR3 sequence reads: CASSLSPGNYGYTF. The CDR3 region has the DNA TGCGCCAGCAGCTTGTCCCCAGGGAACTATGGCTACACCTTC.

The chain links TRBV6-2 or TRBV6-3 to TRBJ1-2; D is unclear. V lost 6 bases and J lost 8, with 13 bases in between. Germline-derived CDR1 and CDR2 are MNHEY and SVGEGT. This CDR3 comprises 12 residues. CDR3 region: CASSGLTRGYTF. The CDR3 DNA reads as TGTGCCAGCAGCGGCCTCACTAGGGGCTACACCTTC.

Written as DNA, the CDR3 is TGTGCTAGTGGCCGGGGACTGCCGGTTCCCTCCGATACGCAGTATTTT. Translated, it gives CASGRGLPVPSDTQYF. The chain uses TRBV12-5 and TRBJ2-3, with D possibly being TRBD2 (6 bases). The length of the CDR3 is 16 residues. The V end was cut by 6 bases, the J end by 6 bases, with 22 bases between. Per germline, CDR1 LGHNT and CDR2 FRNRAP.

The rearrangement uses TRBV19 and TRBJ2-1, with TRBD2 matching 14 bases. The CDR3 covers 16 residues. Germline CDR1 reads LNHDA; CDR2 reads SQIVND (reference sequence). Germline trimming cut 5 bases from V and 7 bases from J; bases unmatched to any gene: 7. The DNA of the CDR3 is TGTGCCAGTAGTCCCCTGACTAGCGGGGGGGGAAATGAGCAGTTCTTC. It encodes CASSPLTSGGGNEQFF.

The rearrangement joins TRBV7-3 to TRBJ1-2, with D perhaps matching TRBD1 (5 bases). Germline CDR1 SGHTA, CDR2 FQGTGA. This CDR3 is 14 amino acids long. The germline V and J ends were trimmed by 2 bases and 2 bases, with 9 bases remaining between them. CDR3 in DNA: TGTGCCAGCAGCTTAGACAGATCAAACTATGGCTACACCTTC. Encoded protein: CASSLDRSNYGYTF. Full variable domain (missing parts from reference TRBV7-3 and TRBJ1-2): GAGVSQTPSNKVTEKGKYVELRCDPISGHTALYWYRQSLGQGPEFLIYFQGTGAADDSGLPNDRFFAVRPEGSVSTLKIQRTERGDSAVYLCASSLDRSNYGYTFGSGTRLTVV.

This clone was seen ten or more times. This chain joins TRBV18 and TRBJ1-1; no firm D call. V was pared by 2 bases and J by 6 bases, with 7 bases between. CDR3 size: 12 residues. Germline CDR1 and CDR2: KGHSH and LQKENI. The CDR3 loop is CASSPMAAEAFF. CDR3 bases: TGTGCCAGCTCACCAATGGCGGCTGAAGCTTTCTTT.

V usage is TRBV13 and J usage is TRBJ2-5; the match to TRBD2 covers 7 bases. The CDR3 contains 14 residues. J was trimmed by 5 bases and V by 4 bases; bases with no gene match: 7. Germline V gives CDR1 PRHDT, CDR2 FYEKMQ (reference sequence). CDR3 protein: CASSSERGAETQYF. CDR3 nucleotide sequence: TGTGCCAGCAGCTCCGAGCGGGGCGCGGAGACCCAGTACTTC.

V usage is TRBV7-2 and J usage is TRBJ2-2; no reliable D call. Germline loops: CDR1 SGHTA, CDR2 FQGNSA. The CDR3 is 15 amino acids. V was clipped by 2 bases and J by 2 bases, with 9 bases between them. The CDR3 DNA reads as TGTGCCAGCAGCTTATTCGAACTAAACACCGGGGAGCTGTTTTTT. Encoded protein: CASSLFELNTGELFF.

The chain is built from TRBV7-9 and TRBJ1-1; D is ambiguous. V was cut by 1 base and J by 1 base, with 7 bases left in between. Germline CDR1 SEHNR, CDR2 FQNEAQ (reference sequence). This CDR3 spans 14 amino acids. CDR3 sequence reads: CASSLGEGNTEAFF. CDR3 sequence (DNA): TGTGCCAGCAGCTTAGGGGAGGGGAACACTGAAGCTTTCTTT. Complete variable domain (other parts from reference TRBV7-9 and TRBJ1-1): DTGVSQNPRHKITKRGQNVTFRCDPISEHNRLYWYRQTLGQGPEFLTYFQNEAQLEKSRLLSDRFSAERPKGSFSTLEIQRTEQGDSAMYLCASSLGEGNTEAFFGQGTRLTVV.

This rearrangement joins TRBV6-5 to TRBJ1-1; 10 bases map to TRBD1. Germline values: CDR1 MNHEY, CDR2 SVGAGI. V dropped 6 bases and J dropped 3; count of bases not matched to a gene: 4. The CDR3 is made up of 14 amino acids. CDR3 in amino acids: CASRRQGADTEAFF. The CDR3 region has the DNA TGTGCCAGCAGAAGACAGGGGGCGGACACTGAAGCTTTCTTT.

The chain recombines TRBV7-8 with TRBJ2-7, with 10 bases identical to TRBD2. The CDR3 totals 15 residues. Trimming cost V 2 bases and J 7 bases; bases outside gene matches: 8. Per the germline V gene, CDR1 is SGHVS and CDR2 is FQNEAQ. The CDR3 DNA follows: TGTGCCAGCAGCTTACGAGCGGGAGGGTCGGGGGAGCAGTACTTC. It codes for CASSLRAGGSGEQYF.

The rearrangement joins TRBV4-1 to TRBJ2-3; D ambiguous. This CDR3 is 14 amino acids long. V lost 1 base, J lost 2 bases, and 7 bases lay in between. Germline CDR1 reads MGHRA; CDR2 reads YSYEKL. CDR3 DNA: TGCGCCAGCAGCCAAGGGCCCGCCACAGATACGCAGTATTTT. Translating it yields CASSQGPATDTQYF.

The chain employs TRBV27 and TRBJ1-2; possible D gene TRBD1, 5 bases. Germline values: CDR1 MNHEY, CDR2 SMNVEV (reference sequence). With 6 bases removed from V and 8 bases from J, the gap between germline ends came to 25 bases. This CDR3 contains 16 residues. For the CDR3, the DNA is TGTGCCAGCAGGCGAGAAGAGTCTGGCAGGGCGATGGGCTACACCTTC. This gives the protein CASRREESGRAMGYTF.

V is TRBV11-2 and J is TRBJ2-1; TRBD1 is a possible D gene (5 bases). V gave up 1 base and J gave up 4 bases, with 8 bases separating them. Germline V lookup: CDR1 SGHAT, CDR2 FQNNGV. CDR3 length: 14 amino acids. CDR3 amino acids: CASSLGGQYNEQFF. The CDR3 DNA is TGTGCCAGCAGCTTAGGAGGACAATACAATGAGCAGTTCTTC.

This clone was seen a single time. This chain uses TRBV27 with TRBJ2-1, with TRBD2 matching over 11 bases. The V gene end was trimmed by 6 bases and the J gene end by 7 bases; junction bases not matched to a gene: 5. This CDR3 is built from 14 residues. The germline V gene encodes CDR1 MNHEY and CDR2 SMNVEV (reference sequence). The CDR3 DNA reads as TGTGCCAGCAGCGGGGCTAGCGGGGGGAATGAGCAGTTCTTC. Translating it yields CASSGASGGNEQFF.

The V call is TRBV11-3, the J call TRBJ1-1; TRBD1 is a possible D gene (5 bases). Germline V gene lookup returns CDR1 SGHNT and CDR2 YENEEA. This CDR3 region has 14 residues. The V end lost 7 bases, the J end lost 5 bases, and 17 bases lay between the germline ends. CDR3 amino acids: CASTQRGGRTEAFF. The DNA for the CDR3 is TGTGCCAGCACCCAGAGGGGCGGGAGGACTGAAGCTTTCTTT.

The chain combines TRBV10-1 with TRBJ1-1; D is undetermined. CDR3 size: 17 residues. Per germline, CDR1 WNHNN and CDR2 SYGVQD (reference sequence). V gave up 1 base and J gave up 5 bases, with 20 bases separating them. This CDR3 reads CASSEFGSGSRGTEAFF. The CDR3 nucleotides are TGCGCCAGCAGTGAGTTTGGGTCTGGGAGCCGTGGGACTGAAGCTTTCTTT.

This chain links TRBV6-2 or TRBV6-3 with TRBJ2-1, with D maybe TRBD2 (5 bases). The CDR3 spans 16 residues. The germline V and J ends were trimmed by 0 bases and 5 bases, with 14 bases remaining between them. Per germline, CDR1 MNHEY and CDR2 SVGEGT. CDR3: CASSYSISSEDNEQFF. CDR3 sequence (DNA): TGTGCCAGCAGTTACTCGATTTCTTCGGAGGACAATGAGCAGTTCTTC.

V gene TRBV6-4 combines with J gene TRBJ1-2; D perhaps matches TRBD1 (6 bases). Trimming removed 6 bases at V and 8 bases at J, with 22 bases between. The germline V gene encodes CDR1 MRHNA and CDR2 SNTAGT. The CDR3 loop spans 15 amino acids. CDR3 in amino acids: CASSAELWGGGGYTF. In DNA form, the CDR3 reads TGTGCCAGCAGCGCTGAACTCTGGGGGGGCGGCGGCTACACCTTC.

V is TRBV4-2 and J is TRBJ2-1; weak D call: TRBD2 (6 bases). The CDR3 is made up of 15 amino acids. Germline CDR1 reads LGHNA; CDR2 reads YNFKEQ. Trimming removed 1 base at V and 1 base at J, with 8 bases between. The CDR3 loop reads CASSQGGASYNEQFF. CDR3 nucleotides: TGTGCCAGCAGCCAAGGCGGGGCGTCCTACAATGAGCAGTTCTTC.

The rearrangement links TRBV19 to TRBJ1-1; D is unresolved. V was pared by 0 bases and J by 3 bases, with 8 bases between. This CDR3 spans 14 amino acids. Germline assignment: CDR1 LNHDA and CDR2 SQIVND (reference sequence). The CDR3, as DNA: TGTGCCAGTAGTATAGATGGAGCGGACACTGAAGCTTTCTTT. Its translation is CASSIDGADTEAFF. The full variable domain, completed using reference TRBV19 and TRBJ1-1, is DGGITQSPKYLFRKEGQNVTLSCEQNLNHDAMYWYRQDPGQGLRLIYYSQIVNDFQKGDIAEGYSVSREKKESFPLTVTSAQKNPTAFYLCASSIDGADTEAFFGQGTRLTVV.